This T cell receptor (beta chain) appears in the sequencing data of a study of cytomegalovirus exposure and HLA in healthy donors. PCR used 60 Vbeta primers and 13 Jbeta primers. As handled by the study authors: A follow-up analysis tallied approximately 85 million unique TCR beta chains, roughly 11 million shared. Generated by immunoSEQ multiplex PCR, the TCRdb table keeps only in-frame clones and is missing some. Clonal size and the V and J genes are those of that table, whereas D and trimming came from the DNA. This sample has about 240,000 clones; about 85% occur once, and the top ten carry 0.2% to 0.3%. On this clone: Its antigen is undetermined.

The germline gives CDR1 MNHEY, CDR2 SMNVEV (reference sequence). The germline V and J ends were trimmed by 6 bases and 1 base, with 11 bases remaining between them. The CDR3 is 14 residues long. Study-level findings and limits: The likely origin of a cluster of highly shared sequence variants was a sequencing artifact. By HLA locus, TCR association rates varied in a later analysis, with DRB1 showing the most and HLA-C the fewest. TCR beta chain V- and J-gene trimming was linked, in a later analysis, to a missense variant in DCLRE1C.

The rearrangement joins TRBV27 to TRBJ2-3; no clear D gene. The material sequenced was PBMCs. This receptor was taken from a girl aged 2 to 9 in good health and CMV-seronegative. The DNA of the CDR3 is TGTGCCAGCAGGATAGAAGTGGGCACAGATACGCAGTATTTT. Its protein product is CASRIEVGTDTQYF.